This TCR beta chain was captured in a study of PD-L1 blockade in urothelial cancer. About the study: Patients started atezolizumab around 2014, 1,200 mg intravenously every 3 weeks. Blood gave a median 141,255 T cells. About nine tenths of the roughly 29 patients were men with bladder-origin urothelial cancer.

The time point denotes: peripheral blood 6 weeks after treatment start. The number of samples from each patient was between 1 and 8, taken pretreatment and on-treatment. This clone was observed once. Assay: immunoSEQ multiplex PCR; the TCRdb copy retains only in-frame clones and omits some. The top ten hold approximately 8% of the sample, which has 80,000 to 95,000 clones, approximately 82% seen once. J lost 0 bases, V lost 4 bases, and 6 bases had no gene match. Germline V lookup: CDR1 SGHTS, CDR2 YDEGEE. The CDR3 has 15 residues. The source material was PBMCs, sampled around atezolizumab (anti-PD-L1) treatment. The receptor comes from a man in his 70s with urothelial cancer. This chain connects TRBV5-8 to TRBJ1-2, with 7 bases lining up with TRBD1. CDR3 nucleotides: TGTGCCAGCAGCCCCACCGGGACAGCTAACTATGGCTACACCTTC. Its translation: CASSPTGTANYGYTF. Full variable domain (outside the CDR3, taken from reference TRBV5-8 and TRBJ1-2): EAGVTQSPTHLIKTRGQQATLRCSPISGHTSVYWYQQALGLGLQFLLWYDEGEERNRGNFPPRFSGRQFPNYSSELNVNALELEDSALYLCASSPTGTANYGYTFGSGTRLTVV.